Following are 20 T cell receptor beta chains from one sample sequenced in a study of blood T cell repertoires in COVID-19. TCRdb keeps only in-frame clones here, not all; method: immunoSEQ multiplex PCR. Of around 92,000 clones detected, about 88% appear once; the ten largest clones hold approximately 5.2%. The specimen was peripheral blood. Every receptor here comes from a woman older than 75 with active COVID-19.

The CDR3 reads CASSKAPAGSESDTQYF. The CDR3 DNA is TGTGCCAGCAGCAAAGCGCCGGCGGGAAGTGAGTCAGATACGCAGTATTTT. The V and J genes are TRBV21-1 and TRBJ2-3; the table gives TRBD2 as D, unverified against the DNA. TRBV21-1 is annotated as a pseudogene. This CDR3 contains 17 residues.

V usage is TRBV7-9 and J usage is TRBJ1-3, with TRBD1 as a possible D gene (6 bases). V dropped 5 bases and J dropped 11 bases, with 10 bases sitting between them. Germline CDR1 reads SEHNR; CDR2 reads FQNEAQ (reference sequence). This CDR3 comprises 11 residues. The CDR3 reads CASSLQGPIYF. Here the CDR3 DNA reads TGTGCCAGCAGCCTACAGGGCCCCATATATTTT.

The CDR3 sequence is CASSSRTAGKLFF. Here the CDR3 DNA reads TGTGCCAGCAGCTCTCGGACGGCGGGAAAACTGTTTTTT. V and J are TRBV11-1 and TRBJ1-4; unclear D gene. CDR3 length: 13 residues. The V gene's germline CDR1 is SGHAT and CDR2 FQDESV (reference sequence). V lost 4 bases and J 10 bases, leaving 13 bases between the germline ends.

This sequence joins TRBV7-3 and TRBJ2-1; 10 nucleotides align to TRBD2. V lost 2 bases, J lost 0 bases, and 13 bases stayed unmatched. This CDR3 contains 20 residues. CDR1 is SGHTA and CDR2 is FQGTGA in the germline V gene. CDR3 sequence reads: CASSLPTGDRLAGSYNEQFF. CDR3 sequence (DNA): TGTGCCAGCAGCTTACCAACGGGGGACCGACTAGCGGGCTCCTACAATGAGCAGTTCTTC.

The V gene is TRBV7-3, the J gene TRBJ2-1, with 16 nucleotides matching TRBD2. CDR3 length: 14 residues. The junction had 5 bases not matched to a gene; V was cut back by 5 bases and J by 13 bases. The germline gives CDR1 SGHTA, CDR2 FQGTGA. DNA for the CDR3: TGTGCCAGCAGCCTCGGGACTAGCGGGAGGGAACAGTTCTTC. This gives the protein CASSLGTSGREQFF.

In its sample, this clone was seen once. The chain has TRBV6-2 or TRBV6-3 and TRBJ2-5; TRBD1 might be the D (5 bases). CDR3 length: 14 amino acids. V lost 5 bases and J 3 bases, leaving 13 bases between the germline ends. The germline gives CDR1 MNHEY, CDR2 SVGEGT. For the CDR3, the DNA is TGTGCCAGCAGTCGACAGCGCCTAGAAGAGACCCAGTACTTC. Translating it yields CASSRQRLEETQYF.

This clone was seen a single time. The chain joins TRBV10-3 to TRBJ2-7; 8 bases are shared with TRBD2. CDR1 and CDR2 (germline): ENHRY, SYGVKD. The CDR3 contains 15 residues. Trimming at V came to 4 bases and at J to 0 bases, leaving 5 bases not matched to a gene. The CDR3 reads CAISVGSGNSYEQYF. The CDR3 DNA reads TGTGCCATCAGTGTTGGTAGCGGGAACTCCTACGAGCAGTACTTC.

This chain connects TRBV7-9 to TRBJ1-1; D may be TRBD1 (5 bases). In germline, CDR1 is SEHNR, CDR2 FQNEAQ (reference sequence). The CDR3 is 14 amino acids. Trimming stripped 2 bases from V and 1 base from J, with 8 bases between. CDR3 loop: CASSLTTGNTEAFF. In DNA form, the CDR3 reads TGTGCCAGCAGCTTAACCACAGGGAACACTGAAGCTTTCTTT.

J is TRBJ2-3 and V is TRBV2, with 9 nucleotides matching TRBD1. In germline, CDR1 is SNHLY, CDR2 FYNNEI. The CDR3 is 15 residues long. J lost 4 bases, V lost 6 bases, and 8 bases had no gene match. CDR3 protein: CASSTGTGRSDTQYF. The DNA for the CDR3 is TGTGCCAGCAGCACCGGGACAGGGAGGTCAGATACGCAGTATTTT.

This chain links TRBV24-1 with TRBJ2-3, with 7 bases aligning to TRBD1. CDR3 size: 16 residues. V lost 2 bases and J lost 0; bases outside the gene matches: 4. Germline values: CDR1 KGHDR, CDR2 SFDVKD. The CDR3 loop is CATSDYRGSSTDTQYF. The CDR3 region has the DNA TGTGCCACCAGTGATTACAGGGGATCTAGCACAGATACGCAGTATTTT.

The CDR3 is CASSLYEHGTTAFF. DNA for the CDR3: TGCGCCAGCAGCTTGTACGAACACGGGACAACCGCTTTCTTT. The chain recombines TRBV5-1 with TRBJ1-1; tentatively, D is TRBD1 (6 bases). Trimming shortened V by 1 base and J by 11 bases, and 18 bases separated the two germline ends. Germline V gene lookup returns CDR1 SGHRS and CDR2 YFSETQ. This CDR3 comprises 14 residues.

CDR3 region: CASSSPGGRVEAFF. CDR3 nucleotides: TGTGCCAGCAGCTCTCCGGGGGGCAGGGTTGAAGCTTTCTTT. The chain recombines TRBV7-9 with TRBJ1-1, with a tentative D call TRBD1 (6 bases). Germline V lookup: CDR1 SEHNR, CDR2 FQNEAQ (reference sequence). The V end lost 4 bases, the J end lost 7 bases, and 16 bases lay between the germline ends. CDR3 length: 14 amino acids.

The rearrangement joins TRBV21-1 to TRBJ2-7; the table's D call of TRBD1 was not tested on the DNA. TRBV21-1 is assigned pseudogene status. The CDR3 runs 16 residues. This CDR3 is CASSKTTGPSSYEQYF. In DNA, the CDR3 is TGTGCCAGCAGCAAAACAACAGGGCCGAGCTCCTACGAGCAGTACTTC.

The V and J genes are TRBV4-3 and TRBJ2-3, with 7 bases identical to TRBD2. This CDR3 contains 14 residues. V trimming: 2 bases; J trimming: 1 base; junction bases outside the gene matches: 0. Germline-derived CDR1 and CDR2 are LGHNA and YSLEER. Here the CDR3 reads CASSQSGGTDTQYF. The CDR3, as DNA: TGCGCCAGCAGCCAAAGCGGGGGCACAGATACGCAGTATTTT.

This clone came up a few times. V usage is TRBV4-2 and J usage is TRBJ2-1, with TRBD1 as a possible D gene (5 bases). V lost 0 bases, J lost 5 bases, and 14 bases lay in between. There are 16 residues in the CDR3. Germline V gene data show CDR1 as LGHNA and CDR2 as YNFKEQ. As DNA, the CDR3 is TGTGCCAGCAGCCAAGACTACCTTGGGGCCAACAATGAGCAGTTCTTC. As protein: CASSQDYLGANNEQFF.

This clone was observed once. The genes are TRBV4-3 and TRBJ2-7; tentatively, D is TRBD1 (6 bases). CDR3 length: 13 amino acids. V was trimmed by 5 bases and J by 3 bases, leaving 11 bases between them. From germline, CDR1 is LGHNA and CDR2 YSLEER. The CDR3 loop reads CASSSFRGYEQYF. The DNA of the CDR3 is TGCGCCAGCAGCTCATTCAGGGGCTACGAGCAGTACTTC.

This clone was counted a few times. This chain uses TRBV28 with TRBJ2-1; 13 bases align to TRBD2. The CDR3 length is 16 residues. Germline loops: CDR1 MDHEN, CDR2 SYDVKM. J lost 16 bases, V lost 2 bases, and 14 bases had no gene match. CDR3 coding DNA: TGTGCCAGCAGTTTAACCCCCGGACTAGCGGGAGTAAGGGTTTTCTTC. Its protein is CASSLTPGLAGVRVFF.

The J gene is TRBJ1-6, the V gene TRBV2, with D maybe TRBD1 (5 bases). Germline V gene data show CDR1 as SNHLY and CDR2 as FYNNEI. Trimming took 5 bases from V and 7 from J, leaving 15 bases between them. The CDR3 spans 15 residues. The CDR3 nucleotides are TGTGCCAGCAGTAAGGGTTCAGGGTGGAATTCACCCCTCCACTTT. This translates into CASSKGSGWNSPLHF.

V and J are TRBV5-5 and TRBJ2-1; tentative D call: TRBD1 (7 bases). V was trimmed by 1 base and J by 5 bases, leaving 13 bases between them. The CDR3 totals 15 residues. The germline CDR1 and CDR2 sequences are SGHKS and YYEKEE (reference sequence). The CDR3 region has the DNA TGTGCCAGCAGCTTGCTCAGGGGGGTGGACAATGAGCAGTTCTTC. Translating it yields CASSLLRGVDNEQFF.

V and J are TRBV28 and TRBJ1-2, with D perhaps matching TRBD1 (6 bases). The length of the CDR3 is 15 residues. Germline assignment: CDR1 MDHEN and CDR2 SYDVKM. V lost 4 bases to trimming and J lost 6 bases, with 18 bases between them. The CDR3 DNA follows: TGTGCCAGCAGTTCATTAGGGGGTGTGGCTGATGGCTACACCTTC. This encodes CASSSLGGVADGYTF.